Listed here are 17 T cell receptor beta chains from one sample, sequenced in a study of OX40 agonist ivuxolimab in advanced cancers. Libraries were prepared by immunoSEQ multiplex PCR; TCRdb keeps only in-frame clonotypes and omits some of them. The sample records approximately 99,000 clones, around 96% being singletons. The sample was CD4+ or CD8+ T cells sorted from blood, taken in a trial of the OX40 agonist ivuxolimab. The receptors stem from an adult with an advanced solid tumor such as melanoma, head and neck, liver or kidney cancer.

The V and J genes are TRBV7-9 and TRBJ2-5, with D hard to call. This CDR3 has 12 amino acids. With 11 bases removed from V and 5 bases from J, the gap between germline ends came to 15 bases. In germline, CDR1 is SEHNR, CDR2 FQNEAQ (reference sequence). The CDR3 sequence is CALSSVEETQYF. CDR3 bases: TGTGCCCTCTCTTCGGTTGAGGAGACCCAGTACTTC.

This chain joins TRBV7-2 and TRBJ1-1; D uncertain. Germline CDR1 is SGHTA and CDR2 is FQGNSA. V was clipped by 5 bases and J by 11 bases, with 12 bases between them. The CDR3 length is 11 residues. The CDR3 region is CASSPPVYAFF. CDR3 nucleotide sequence: TGTGCCAGCAGCCCCCCTGTTTATGCTTTCTTT.

The chain couples TRBV28 to TRBJ2-5; possibly TRBD2 for D (5 bases). CDR1 is MDHEN, CDR2 SYDVKM, per germline. V was pared by 3 bases and J by 1 base, with 6 bases between. The CDR3 is made up of 13 amino acids. The CDR3 is CASSFRGQETQYF. In DNA form, the CDR3 reads TGTGCCAGCAGTTTTCGGGGCCAAGAGACCCAGTACTTC. Using reference TRBV28 and TRBJ2-5 for the parts outside the CDR3, the full variable domain is DVKVTQSSRYLVKRTGEKVFLECVQDMDHENMFWYRQDPGLGLRLIYFSYDVKMKEKGDIPEGYSVSREKKERFSLILESASTNQTSMYLCASSFRGQETQYFGPGTRLLVL.

J is TRBJ2-1 and V is TRBV9, with 14 nucleotides matching TRBD2. The trim removed 0 bases at V and 9 bases at J, leaving 8 bases unmatched. CDR3 length: 17 amino acids. CDR1 and CDR2 (germline): SGDLS, YYNGEE. The CDR3 reads CASSVVPWGLAGVEQFF. CDR3 bases: TGTGCCAGCAGCGTAGTCCCGTGGGGACTAGCGGGAGTTGAGCAGTTCTTC.

This chain connects TRBV7-9 to TRBJ2-5; D is perhaps TRBD1 or TRBD2 (5 bases each). V was shortened by 5 bases and J by 7 bases, with 17 bases between the two germline ends. The CDR3 runs to 14 residues. Germline V gene sequence: CDR1 SEHNR, CDR2 FQNEAQ (reference sequence). CDR3 residues: CASSPGTGIGTQYF. CDR3 bases: TGTGCCAGCAGCCCCGGGACCGGGATCGGGACCCAGTACTTC.

The chain couples TRBV27 to TRBJ2-2; a possible D gene is TRBD1 (6 bases). The CDR3 is 14 amino acids. With 4 bases removed from V and 0 bases from J, the gap between germline ends came to 6 bases. Germline lookup yields CDR1 MNHEY and CDR2 SMNVEV (reference sequence). In DNA form, the CDR3 reads TGTGCCAGCAGTTGGACAGCGAACACCGGGGAGCTGTTTTTT. Protein sequence: CASSWTANTGELFF.

Points on this clone: An end of the junction does not agree with germline; a read error may underlie this. The chain recombines TRBV28 with TRBJ1-2; a weak D match, TRBD1 (5 bases). Germline CDR1 reads MDHEN; CDR2 reads SYDVKM. CDR3 length equals 13 residues. The CDR3 sequence: CASSRTGDDGYIF. CDR3 DNA sequence: TGTGCCAGCAGCCGCACGGGGGATGATGGCTACATCTTC.

The rearrangement uses TRBV5-6 and TRBJ2-5; TRBD1 aligns across 7 bases. V shed 1 base, J shed 5 bases, and the junction held 2 bases outside the gene matches. Per germline, CDR1 SGHDT and CDR2 YYEEEE. The CDR3 has 13 residues. This CDR3 reads CASSLLQGETQYF. In DNA form, the CDR3 reads TGTGCCAGCAGCTTGTTACAGGGGGAGACCCAGTACTTC.

The chain's CDR3 is CASSLAGQPQHF. In DNA form, the CDR3 reads TGTGCCAGCAGCTTAGCCGGTCAGCCCCAGCATTTT. V and J are TRBV7-9 and TRBJ1-5; D not resolved. The CDR3 sequence is 12 residues long. Germline assignment: CDR1 SEHNR and CDR2 FQNEAQ (reference sequence). The V gene lost 0 bases and the J gene lost 6 bases, with 3 bases spanning the gap.

The V gene is TRBV7-3, the J gene TRBJ2-1, with 9 positions matching TRBD2. Germline-derived CDR1 and CDR2 are SGHTA and FQGTGA. CDR3 length: 18 amino acids. V dropped 4 bases and J dropped 7; count of bases not matched to a gene: 17. The CDR3 reads CASSSTLDTGLALNEQFF. Here the CDR3 DNA reads TGTGCCAGCAGCTCTACTCTGGATACGGGACTAGCATTGAATGAGCAGTTCTTC.

V usage is TRBV19 and J usage is TRBJ1-1; D may be TRBD1 (6 bases). The CDR3 runs 14 residues. In germline, CDR1 is LNHDA, CDR2 SQIVND (reference sequence). Trimming took 5 bases from V and 6 from J, leaving 16 bases between them. The DNA for the CDR3 is TGTGCCAGTAGTTTTGGGACTGGGGGCTCTGAAGCTTTCTTT. Its protein is CASSFGTGGSEAFF.

The genes are TRBV28 and TRBJ2-3; TRBD2 agrees at 12 bases. The V gene's germline CDR1 is MDHEN and CDR2 SYDVKM. With V trimmed by 6 bases and J by 3 bases, 13 bases remained unmatched. The CDR3 is 18 residues long. CDR3 sequence: CASSKTLATSGSTDTQYF. CDR3 bases: TGTGCCAGCAGCAAAACCCTGGCGACTAGCGGGAGTACAGATACGCAGTATTTT.

The chain employs TRBV13 and TRBJ2-7; D tentatively reads TRBD1 or TRBD2 (5 bases each). This CDR3 is 15 amino acids long. CDR1 is PRHDT and CDR2 is FYEKMQ in the germline V gene (reference sequence). V was clipped by 5 bases and J by 0 bases, with 14 bases between them. The CDR3 DNA reads as TGTGCCAGCAGCCTCGGGACGGATTACTCCTACGAGCAGTACTTC. It specifies CASSLGTDYSYEQYF.

The chain couples TRBV6-1 to TRBJ2-3, with TRBD2 matching over 8 bases. In germline, CDR1 is MNHNS, CDR2 SASEGT. This CDR3 region has 14 residues. V lost 7 bases, J lost 5 bases, and 8 bases stayed unmatched. This CDR3 reads CASNNGGAGDTQYF. The CDR3 nucleotides read TGTGCCAGCAATAACGGGGGGGCCGGAGATACGCAGTATTTT.

The chain is built from TRBV5-4 and TRBJ2-5; D gene unclear. CDR1 is SGHNT and CDR2 is YYREEE in the germline V gene (reference sequence). Between the trimmed V and J ends, which lost 0 bases and 5 bases, there was a span of 14 bases. CDR3 size: 15 residues. The CDR3 sequence is CASSLADDLAETQYF. CDR3 nucleotides: TGTGCCAGCAGCTTGGCCGATGACCTGGCGGAGACCCAGTACTTC.

V is TRBV4-1 and J is TRBJ1-4; 8 nucleotides align to TRBD1. Germline CDR1 reads MGHRA; CDR2 reads YSYEKL. V gave up 1 base and J gave up 6 bases; unmatched junction bases: 4. This CDR3 is built from 15 residues. CDR3 DNA sequence: TGCGCCAGCAGCCAAGTGGGACAGGCTTATGAAAAACTGTTTTTT. It codes for CASSQVGQAYEKLFF.

The chain employs TRBV28 and TRBJ1-1; 7 bases are a match to TRBD1. V lost 2 bases and J lost 4; bases outside the gene matches: 7. The CDR3 contains 15 residues. The germline V gene has CDR1 MDHEN and CDR2 SYDVKM. The chain's CDR3 is CASSLKAGGFTEAFF. The CDR3 DNA follows: TGTGCCAGCAGTTTAAAGGCAGGGGGATTCACTGAAGCTTTCTTT.